The 24 T cell receptor beta chains listed next were all sequenced from one sample in a study of T cells in Graves' hyperthyroidism and ophthalmopathy. RNA transcripts yielded amplified TCR beta CDR3 regions. The study used the HTBI primer set for a first-round RT-PCR of the TCR CDR3. TCRdb independently ran MiXCR on the multiplex PCR reads; one entry per CDR3 protein. Of hundreds of thousands of distinct CDR3 sequences listed, around 15% are singletons. The sequencing input was blood. The receptors stem from a woman aged 40 to 50 with Graves' ophthalmopathy.

This clonotype was recorded many times. J is TRBJ1-2 and V is TRBV2; D uncertain. V lost 6 bases to trimming and J lost 2 bases, with 19 bases between them. This CDR3 has 16 amino acids. Germline V gene sequence: CDR1 SNHLY, CDR2 FYNNEI. The CDR3 DNA is TGTGCCAGCAGGCGTTTAATTGTGACGGAGAACTATGGCTACACCTTC. It encodes CASRRLIVTENYGYTF.

At least ten counts were recorded for this clonotype. V and J are TRBV9 and TRBJ1-1; D not certain. V gave up 7 bases and J gave up 2 bases, with 6 bases separating them. The CDR3 sequence is 11 residues long. The germline gives CDR1 SGDLS, CDR2 YYNGEE. CDR3 bases: TGTGCCAGCCCCGTAAACACTGAAGCTTTCTTT. It translates to CASPVNTEAFF. Full variable domain (rest looked up from reference TRBV9 and TRBJ1-1): DSGVTQTPKHLITATGQRVTLRCSPRSGDLSVYWYQQSLDQGLQFLIQYYNGEERAKGNILERFSAQQFPDLHSELNLSSLELGDSALYFCASPVNTEAFFGQGTRLTVV.

This clonotype has only a few counts. The V and J genes are TRBV7-8 and TRBJ2-2; 7 nucleotides align to TRBD1. V was pared by 1 base and J by 5 bases, with 4 bases of the junction left unmatched. This CDR3 has 15 residues. Per germline, CDR1 SGHVS and CDR2 FQNEAQ. The CDR3, as DNA: TGTGCCAGCAGCTTAGTGACAGGGTATACCGGGGAGCTGTTTTTT. Protein sequence: CASSLVTGYTGELFF.

This clonotype occurred many times. The chain couples TRBV3-1 to TRBJ1-1, with D perhaps matching TRBD1 (6 bases). The CDR3 spans 12 residues. Trimming cost V 8 bases and J 1 base, with 8 bases left between them. CDR1 LGHDT and CDR2 YNNKEL come from the germline V gene (reference sequence). This chain's CDR3 is CASAGENTEAFF. CDR3 sequence (DNA): TGTGCCAGCGCAGGGGAGAACACTGAAGCTTTCTTT. The full variable domain, rest sourced from reference TRBV3-1 and TRBJ1-1, is DTAVSQTPKYLVTQMGNDKSIKCEQNLGHDTMYWYKQDSKKFLKIMFSYNNKELIINETVPNRFSPKSPDKAHLNLHINSLELGDSAVYFCASAGENTEAFFGQGTRLTVV.

V usage is TRBV20-1 and J usage is TRBJ2-7; 7 positions agree with TRBD2. The germline V gene has CDR1 DFQATT and CDR2 SNEGSKA (reference sequence). Trimming took 5 bases from V and 1 from J; bases not matched to a gene: 11. The CDR3 totals 15 residues. The CDR3 reads CSAPYQRGASYEQYF. CDR3 nucleotide sequence: TGCAGTGCTCCGTACCAGCGGGGCGCGTCCTACGAGCAGTACTTC.

The genes are TRBV19 and TRBJ1-4; no reliable D call. The CDR3 runs 12 residues. Germline CDR1 reads LNHDA; CDR2 reads SQIVND (reference sequence). The V and J ends lost 5 bases and 8 bases respectively, with 9 bases between them. The DNA for the CDR3 is TGTGCCAGTAGTTATCAACAAGAAAAACTGTTTTTT. This encodes CASSYQQEKLFF.

There are many counts of this clonotype. The chain has TRBV28 and TRBJ2-7; unclear D gene. Germline V lookup: CDR1 MDHEN, CDR2 SYDVKM. This CDR3 is built from 12 residues. V was clipped by 2 bases and J by 3 bases, with 5 bases between them. The CDR3 DNA reads as TGTGCCAGCAGTTTAAGGCACTACGAGCAGTACTTC. Protein: CASSLRHYEQYF.

This clonotype was seen at least ten times. The V gene is TRBV6-1, the J gene TRBJ1-1; D not resolved. The V gene lost 5 bases and the J gene lost 2 bases, with 18 bases spanning the gap. The germline V gene has CDR1 MNHNS and CDR2 SASEGT. This CDR3 is built from 16 residues. Here the CDR3 reads CASSRLGGRENTEAFF. CDR3 DNA sequence: TGTGCCAGCAGTCGCCTGGGAGGGCGGGAAAACACTGAAGCTTTCTTT.

The table lists this clonotype with many counts. The chain carries TRBV27 and TRBJ1-6; D may be TRBD1 (6 bases). This CDR3 is built from 15 residues. The germline V gene has CDR1 MNHEY and CDR2 SMNVEV (reference sequence). V lost 5 bases to trimming and J lost 7 bases, with 15 bases between them. CDR3 sequence: CASSHYLGANSPLHF. The CDR3 DNA is TGTGCCAGCAGTCACTACCTGGGGGCAAATTCACCCCTCCACTTT.

The sample holds many counts of this clonotype. The chain links TRBV5-1 to TRBJ2-3; D possibly corresponds to TRBD1 (6 bases). CDR3 length: 16 residues. CDR1 is SGHRS and CDR2 is YFSETQ in the germline V gene. The V and J ends lost 0 bases and 1 base respectively, with 12 bases between them. CDR3 nucleotides: TGCGCCAGCAGCTTGGGGACAGTCCGGCGCACAGATACGCAGTATTTT. This sequence encodes CASSLGTVRRTDTQYF.

The rearrangement joins TRBV10-3 to TRBJ2-2, with TRBD1 as a possible D gene (7 bases). Trimming took 0 bases from V and 6 from J, leaving 11 bases between them. The V gene's germline CDR1 is ENHRY and CDR2 SYGVKD. This CDR3 has 15 amino acids. The CDR3 here is CAISESGRGAGELFF. CDR3 nucleotides: TGTGCCATCAGTGAGTCCGGCAGGGGGGCCGGGGAGCTGTTTTTT.

This clonotype was recorded only once. The V gene is TRBV5-1, the J gene TRBJ1-2; D call uncertain. The V and J ends lost 7 bases and 2 bases respectively, with 9 bases between them. The CDR3 runs 12 residues. Germline V gives CDR1 SGHRS, CDR2 YFSETQ. Written as DNA, the CDR3 is TGCGCCAGCGCCGCTACGAACTATGGCTACACCTTC. It codes for CASAATNYGYTF. The full variable domain, with the rest looked up from reference TRBV5-1 and TRBJ1-2, is KAGVTQTPRYLIKTRGQQVTLSCSPISGHRSVSWYQQTPGQGLQFLFEYFSETQRNKGNFPGRFSGRQFSNSRSEMNVSTLELGDSALYLCASAATNYGYTFGSGTRLTVV.

This clonotype was counted a few times. The CDR3 region is CAISETGWSTDTQYF. The CDR3 region has the DNA TGTGCCATCAGTGAGACAGGATGGTCCACAGATACGCAGTATTTT. The rearrangement uses TRBV10-3 and TRBJ2-3; possible D gene TRBD1, 5 bases. Trimming removed 2 bases at V and 2 bases at J, with 11 bases between. Germline lookup yields CDR1 ENHRY and CDR2 SYGVKD. The CDR3 spans 15 residues.

The chain recombines TRBV7-2 with TRBJ2-2; weak D call: TRBD2 (6 bases). Germline CDR1 is SGHTA and CDR2 is FQGNSA. The germline V and J ends were trimmed by 4 bases and 2 bases, with 11 bases remaining between them. The CDR3 runs to 15 residues. Here the CDR3 reads CASSSGLLNTGELFF. In nucleotides, the CDR3 is TGTGCCAGCAGCTCGGGACTTCTTAACACCGGGGAGCTGTTTTTT. The complete variable domain, with remaining parts taken from reference TRBV7-2 and TRBJ2-2, reads GAGVSQSPSNKVTEKGKDVELRCDPISGHTALYWYRQSLGQGLEFLIYFQGNSAPDKSGLPSDRFSAERTGGSVSTLTIQRTQQEDSAVYLCASSSGLLNTGELFFGEGSRLTVL.

V is TRBV29-1 and J is TRBJ2-2; 8 bases fit TRBD1. The J segment lost 8 bases and the V segment lost 1 base, leaving 6 bases of the junction unmatched. Looked up from germline, CDR1 is SQVTM and CDR2 is ANQGSEA. This CDR3 spans 14 amino acids. This CDR3 reads CSVEVGQGRGELFF. CDR3 bases: TGCAGCGTTGAAGTCGGACAGGGCCGAGGGGAGCTGTTTTTT.

There are many counts of this clonotype. The chain is built from TRBV30 and TRBJ1-1; D gene uncertain. Germline CDR1 and CDR2: GTSNPN and SVGIG (reference sequence). V was clipped by 0 bases and J by 1 base, with 6 bases between them. The CDR3 loop spans 13 amino acids. The chain's CDR3 is CAWSVRQNTEAFF. In nucleotides, the CDR3 is TGTGCCTGGAGTGTACGCCAGAACACTGAAGCTTTCTTT. Full variable domain (outside the CDR3, taken from reference TRBV30 and TRBJ1-1): SQTIHQWPATLVQPVGSPLSLECTVEGTSNPNLYWYRQAAGRGLQLLFYSVGIGQISSEVPQNLSASRPQDRQFILSSKKLLLSDSGFYLCAWSVRQNTEAFFGQGTRLTVV.

This chain links TRBV15 with TRBJ2-2; possible D gene TRBD1, 5 bases. Germline-derived CDR1 and CDR2 are LNHNV and YYDKDF (reference sequence). This CDR3 is 17 amino acids long. V was clipped by 1 base and J by 2 bases, with 14 bases between them. The CDR3 coding sequence is TGTGCCACCAGCAGAGGACCGGACACGACTAACACCGGGGAGCTGTTTTTT. Its protein product is CATSRGPDTTNTGELFF. Complete variable domain (other parts from reference TRBV15 and TRBJ2-2): DAMVIQNPRYQVTQFGKPVTLSCSQTLNHNVMYWYQQKSSQAPKLLFHYYDKDFNNEADTPDNFQSRRPNTSFCFLDIRSPGLGDTAMYLCATSRGPDTTNTGELFFGEGSRLTVL.

V gene TRBV2 combines with J gene TRBJ2-4, with D unresolved. Germline V CDR1 and CDR2: SNHLY, FYNNEI. The V and J ends lost 2 bases and 0 bases respectively, with 5 bases between them. This CDR3 spans 14 amino acids. The CDR3 loop is CASSEPLAKNIQYF. DNA for the CDR3: TGTGCCAGCAGTGAACCCCTAGCCAAAAACATTCAGTACTTC. The complete variable domain, with remaining parts taken from reference TRBV2 and TRBJ2-4, reads EPEVTQTPSHQVTQMGQEVILRCVPISNHLYFYWYRQILGQKVEFLVSFYNNEISEKSEIFDDQFSVERPDGSNFTLKIRSTKLEDSAMYFCASSEPLAKNIQYFGAGTRLSVL.

This clonotype was picked up many times. The V and J genes are TRBV11-2 and TRBJ2-7, with 7 bases fitting TRBD2. The germline gives CDR1 SGHAT, CDR2 FQNNGV. The J segment lost 3 bases and the V segment lost 1 base, leaving 6 bases of the junction unmatched. The CDR3 loop spans 15 amino acids. The CDR3 DNA follows: TGTGCCAGCAGCTTAGCCGGGACTAAAAACTACGAGCAGTACTTC. Protein: CASSLAGTKNYEQYF.

Many counts were recorded for this clonotype. This chain connects TRBV6-1 to TRBJ1-5; no clear D gene. The CDR3 spans 14 residues. V lost 3 bases and J lost 5, with 11 bases in between. Germline CDR1 is MNHNS and CDR2 is SASEGT. CDR3 DNA: TGTGCCAGCAGTGACGCTAATCCCGATCAGCCCCAGCATTTT. Its translation: CASSDANPDQPQHF.

Turning to this clonotype: A read error may explain this, as a much larger clone is one base away. The genes are TRBV3-1 and TRBJ1-6; the match to TRBD1 covers 9 bases. There are 16 residues in the CDR3. Trimming at V came to 1 base and at J to 7 bases, leaving 5 bases not matched to a gene. Germline V gene data show CDR1 as LGHDT and CDR2 as YNNKEL (reference sequence). The CDR3 region has the DNA TGTGCCAGCAGCCAAGGGACAGGGGAGAGAAATTCACCCCTCCACTTT. Translated, it gives CASSQGTGERNSPLHF.

This clonotype was recorded a few times. V is TRBV7-9 and J is TRBJ2-1; 12 nucleotides align to TRBD2. The length of the CDR3 is 18 residues. Germline values: CDR1 SEHNR, CDR2 FQNEAQ (reference sequence). The junction had 18 bases not matched to a gene; V was cut back by 5 bases and J by 10 bases. This chain's CDR3 is CASSLSRGASGRAPEQFF. Written as DNA, the CDR3 is TGTGCCAGCAGCCTCAGTCGAGGGGCTAGCGGGAGGGCCCCCGAGCAGTTCTTC.

The CDR3 region has the DNA TGTGCCAGCAGCCCAACCCTAGCGGGCCCCACCACAGATACGCAGTATTTT. It is translated as CASSPTLAGPTTDTQYF. V gene TRBV5-5 combines with J gene TRBJ2-3; 8 bases align to TRBD2. The CDR3 is 17 amino acids. V shed 4 bases and J 2 bases; nucleotides not matched to a gene: 12. CDR1 is SGHKS, CDR2 YYEKEE, per germline (reference sequence).

This clonotype has a handful of counts. The chain joins TRBV4-1 to TRBJ1-6; weak D call: TRBD1 (5 bases). The CDR3 is 15 residues long. V lost 8 bases to trimming and J lost 10 bases, with 21 bases between them. Per the germline V gene, CDR1 is MGHRA and CDR2 is YSYEKL. The CDR3 DNA reads as TGCGCCAGCCGACACGGGGCCTTTGAAAACTCACCCCTCCACTTT. Protein: CASRHGAFENSPLHF.